This TCR beta chain was sequenced in a study of brain T cells in children with intractable seizures. The protocol was immunoSEQ multiplex PCR, while the TCRdb copy is restricted to in-frame clones and leaves out a portion. The repertoire has about 80,000 clones, around 91% of them found once; the top ten carry about 24%. The specimen comprised peripheral blood, sampled at surgery. The clonotype comes from a girl aged 2-15 years with Rasmussen encephalitis and intractable seizures.

As DNA, the CDR3 is TGTGCCAGCAGCTCTCCCCCAGGGGCGATATATGGCTACACCTTC. Its translation is CASSSPPGAIYGYTF. J is TRBJ1-2 and V is TRBV5-5; D may be TRBD1 (6 bases). This CDR3 has 15 amino acids. Germline lookup yields CDR1 SGHKS and CDR2 YYEKEE (reference sequence). Deletions cut 3 bases from V and 5 bases from J, with 17 bases between.